The 15 T cell receptor beta chains reported below all come from one sample, sequenced in a study of blood T cell repertoires in COVID-19. Libraries were prepared by immunoSEQ multiplex PCR; TCRdb keeps only in-frame clonotypes and omits some of them. The table includes approximately 150,000 clones, 85% detected once. The sample was peripheral blood. Receptors were obtained from a human donor with acute or convalescent COVID-19. The donor label of this sample is uncertain.

The DNA for the CDR3 is TGTGCCAGCAGCTTGGGGGTAGCGGGGCCTTACGAGCAGTACTTC. Translation: CASSLGVAGPYEQYF. The chain is built from TRBV5-5 and TRBJ2-7; 8 bases are shared with TRBD2. J lost 4 bases, V lost 0 bases, and 6 bases had no gene match. CDR3 length: 15 residues. Germline V gives CDR1 SGHKS, CDR2 YYEKEE (reference sequence).

V and J are TRBV11-2 and TRBJ2-1; 9 bases agree with TRBD1. The ends lost 5 bases at V and 8 bases at J; junction bases unmatched: 13. This CDR3 spans 16 amino acids. CDR1 SGHAT and CDR2 FQNNGV come from the germline V gene. Here the CDR3 DNA reads TGTGCCAGCAGCCTGACCGGGACAGGGATGGTCGATGAGCAGTTCTTC. This codes for CASSLTGTGMVDEQFF.

The chain recombines TRBV6-2 or TRBV6-3 with TRBJ1-1, with 11 bases matching TRBD1. The CDR3 totals 15 residues. After removal of 5 bases from V and 6 bases from J, the junction contained 8 bases not matched to a gene. Germline CDR1 and CDR2: MNHEY and SVGEGT. The CDR3 nucleotides read TGTGCCAGCAGTCGGGGGGACAGGGGGACCCCTGAAGCTTTCTTT. This translates into CASSRGDRGTPEAFF.

V and J are TRBV6-1 and TRBJ2-3; 16 bases align to TRBD2. Germline CDR1 and CDR2: MNHNS and SASEGT. Trimming cost V 2 bases and J 10 bases; bases outside gene matches: 9. CDR3 length: 17 residues. CDR3 nucleotides: TGTGCCAGCAGTGAATCGGGACTAGCGGGAGGGCCCGCCGCGCAGTATTTT. It specifies CASSESGLAGGPAAQYF.

The chain uses TRBV10-3 and TRBJ1-6, with TRBD1 matching 8 bases. This CDR3 has 15 residues. Germline values: CDR1 ENHRY, CDR2 SYGVKD. V gave up 5 bases and J gave up 2 bases; unmatched junction bases: 2. The CDR3 nucleotides read TGTGCCATCAGTCAGGGGGCGACCTATAATTCACCCCTCCACTTT. It specifies CAISQGATYNSPLHF.

The V and J genes are TRBV12-2 and TRBJ2-3; TRBD1 reflects the table's D call only, with no check against the DNA. TRBV12-2 is listed as a pseudogene. CDR3 length: 14 residues. CDR3: CASRLKYRTDTQYF. CDR3 sequence (DNA): TGTGCAAGTCGCTTAAAGTACAGGACAGATACGCAGTATTTT.

This chain connects TRBV30 to TRBJ1-2; tentative D call: TRBD1 (5 bases). V was clipped by 0 bases and J by 4 bases, with 9 bases between them. The CDR3 spans 13 residues. The germline V gene encodes CDR1 GTSNPN and CDR2 SVGIG (reference sequence). The CDR3 DNA reads TGTGCCTGGAGTGTACGCAGGGTCTATGGCTACACCTTC. This codes for CAWSVRRVYGYTF.

This sequence joins TRBV27 and TRBJ2-3, with TRBD2 as a possible D gene (7 bases). The V gene's germline CDR1 is MNHEY and CDR2 SMNVEV (reference sequence). Trimming stripped 0 bases from V and 2 bases from J, with 12 bases between. The CDR3 sequence is 16 residues long. The CDR3 reads CASSLSRGQNTDTQYF. CDR3 nucleotide sequence: TGTGCCAGCAGTTTATCGCGGGGGCAGAACACAGATACGCAGTATTTT.

This clone appeared a single time. This chain links TRBV18 with TRBJ2-3, with D maybe TRBD1 (6 bases). The V gene's germline CDR1 is KGHSH and CDR2 LQKENI. There are 11 residues in the CDR3. V was pared by 8 bases and J by 3 bases, with 6 bases between. In nucleotides, the CDR3 is TGTGCCAGCAGGGGGACAGATACGCAGTATTTT. Its translation: CASRGTDTQYF.

This sequence joins TRBV9 and TRBJ2-1; D is perhaps TRBD2 (5 bases). Looked up from germline, CDR1 is SGDLS and CDR2 is YYNGEE. This CDR3 is 15 amino acids long. V was shortened by 2 bases and J by 3 bases, with 12 bases between the two germline ends. In DNA, the CDR3 is TGTGCCAGCAGCGTCGGAGCTGGACTCTACAATGAGCAGTTCTTC. As protein: CASSVGAGLYNEQFF.

The chain couples TRBV7-9 to TRBJ1-2, with 9 bases aligning to TRBD1. V shed 2 bases and J 1 base; nucleotides not matched to a gene: 2. Germline-derived CDR1 and CDR2 are SEHNR and FQNEAQ (reference sequence). This CDR3 is 15 amino acids long. The CDR3 DNA reads as TGTGCCAGCAGCTTAACGGGACAGGGTAACTATGGCTACACCTTC. It translates to CASSLTGQGNYGYTF.

This chain links TRBV3-1 (or the pseudogene TRBV3-2) with TRBJ1-4; weak D call: TRBD1 (6 bases). Germline V lookup: CDR1 LGHDT, CDR2 YNNKEL (reference sequence). The CDR3 contains 16 residues. Deletions cut 1 base from V and 4 bases from J, with 13 bases between. CDR3 sequence: CASSQAQGHLNEKLFF. DNA for the CDR3: TGTGCCAGCAGCCAAGCCCAGGGGCATCTTAATGAAAAACTGTTTTTT.

This clone was picked up a small number of times. This chain connects TRBV7-6 to TRBJ1-2; D gene unclear. The CDR3 runs 14 residues. Trimming cost V 4 bases and J 7 bases, with 16 bases left between them. Germline V gene sequence: CDR1 SGHVS, CDR2 FNYEAQ. CDR3 amino acids: CASSSYPGSAGYTF. DNA of the CDR3: TGTGCCAGCAGCTCGTATCCCGGGTCCGCTGGCTACACCTTC.

This clone was observed a single time. The CDR3 DNA reads as TGTGCCAGCAGCCAAGATCTCAGGGATTATGGCTACACCTTC. Translating gives CASSQDLRDYGYTF. This sequence joins TRBV3-1 (or the pseudogene TRBV3-2) and TRBJ1-2; D is perhaps TRBD1 (5 bases). The CDR3 covers 14 residues. Trimming left V 0 bases short and J 5 bases short, with 10 bases between. The germline gives CDR1 LGHDT, CDR2 YNNKEL (reference sequence).

The V gene is TRBV11-2, the J gene TRBJ1-3; 8 nucleotides align to TRBD1. Germline assignment: CDR1 SGHAT and CDR2 FQNNGV. This CDR3 is 16 amino acids long. Trimming at V came to 2 bases and at J to 2 bases, leaving 5 bases not matched to a gene. The CDR3 spells CASSLQGQATGNTIYF. For the CDR3, the DNA is TGTGCCAGCAGCTTACAGGGACAGGCTACTGGAAACACCATATATTTT.